One and the same sample provided the 23 T cell receptor beta chains below, sequenced in a study of cytomegalovirus exposure and HLA in healthy donors. The PCR employed 60 Vbeta primers together with 13 Jbeta primers. Some clones are missing from TCRdb's copy, which holds only in-frame ones; the method was immunoSEQ multiplex PCR. The repertoire holds some 160,000 clones, around 75% seen once, with about 4.1% in the top ten. Sequenced input: PBMCs. The receptors here all came from a man in his 60s in good health and CMV-seronegative.

There are a few counts of this clone. This chain uses TRBV5-6 with TRBJ2-7, with 8 bases aligning to TRBD2. Trimming cost V 2 bases and J 7 bases; bases outside gene matches: 2. The CDR3 loop spans 12 amino acids. Germline lookup yields CDR1 SGHDT and CDR2 YYEEEE. The CDR3, as DNA: TGTGCCAGCAGCTTCGGGAGGGGGGAGCAGTACTTC. Protein sequence: CASSFGRGEQYF.

The V and J genes are TRBV27 and TRBJ1-5, with D possibly matching TRBD1 (5 bases). The germline V gene encodes CDR1 MNHEY and CDR2 SMNVEV (reference sequence). This CDR3 contains 14 residues. Trimming took off 6 bases at V and 1 base at J, with 10 bases between the two ends. CDR3 protein: CASRTGHSNQPQHF. In DNA, the CDR3 is TGTGCCAGCAGAACCGGACACAGCAATCAGCCCCAGCATTTT.

V and J are TRBV30 and TRBJ2-5; TRBD2 matches at 10 bases. J lost 5 bases, V lost 2 bases, and 5 bases had no gene match. The CDR3 covers 14 residues. CDR1 and CDR2 from the germline V gene are GTSNPN and SVGIG (reference sequence). In DNA form, the CDR3 reads TGTGCCTGGAGTCTAGCGGGAGTAACTGAGACCCAGTACTTC. Translating gives CAWSLAGVTETQYF.

This rearrangement joins TRBV6-1 to TRBJ1-1; no firm D call. This CDR3 has 14 residues. The germline CDR1 and CDR2 sequences are MNHNS and SASEGT. The germline V and J ends were trimmed by 4 bases and 1 base, with 10 bases remaining between them. CDR3 protein: CASSALWRNTEAFF. The CDR3 bases are TGTGCCAGCAGTGCCCTTTGGAGGAACACTGAAGCTTTCTTT.

The J gene is TRBJ1-2, the V gene TRBV5-1, with D hard to call. Germline loops: CDR1 SGHRS, CDR2 YFSETQ. CDR3 length equals 14 residues. V lost 1 base and J lost 3, with 10 bases in between. Written as DNA, the CDR3 is TGCGCCAGCAGCTTGACATCTAGCGACTATGGCTACACCTTC. Its protein is CASSLTSSDYGYTF.

V gene TRBV20-1 combines with J gene TRBJ2-3; unclear D gene. Per the germline V gene, CDR1 is DFQATT and CDR2 is SNEGSKA (reference sequence). The CDR3 sequence is 11 residues long. Between the trimmed V and J ends, which lost 3 bases and 4 bases, there was a span of 5 bases. The CDR3 here is CSARTSDTQYF. DNA for the CDR3: TGCAGTGCTAGGACTTCAGATACGCAGTATTTT.

The rearrangement uses TRBV5-4 and TRBJ2-5; 7 positions agree with TRBD2. The J call is uncertain, as TRBJ2-7 better fits the DNA end. The CDR3 spans 15 residues. The germline V gene encodes CDR1 SGHNT and CDR2 YYREEE (reference sequence). CDR3 nucleotide sequence: TGTGCCAGCAGCTTGGGCGCGACTAGCAACTACGAGCAGTACTTC. The encoded protein is CASSLGATSNYEQYF.

This clone was counted a few times. This sequence joins TRBV25-1 and TRBJ1-3; no clear D. V was clipped by 2 bases and J by 2 bases, with 13 bases between them. CDR1 is MGHDK, CDR2 SYGVNS, per germline. This CDR3 has 16 residues. In nucleotides, the CDR3 is TGTGCCAGCAGTGAAAGGATCAGGTATACTGGAAACACCATATATTTT. Its translation is CASSERIRYTGNTIYF.

This rearrangement joins TRBV5-8 to TRBJ2-1; D perhaps matches TRBD2 (6 bases). The V gene lost 5 bases and the J gene lost 7 bases, with 19 bases spanning the gap. The CDR3 totals 15 residues. Germline V lookup: CDR1 SGHTS, CDR2 YDEGEE. Here the CDR3 reads CASRLGLAPRNEQFF. DNA for the CDR3: TGTGCCAGCAGATTAGGGCTAGCGCCCAGAAATGAGCAGTTCTTC. Full variable domain (missing parts from reference TRBV5-8 and TRBJ2-1): EAGVTQSPTHLIKTRGQQATLRCSPISGHTSVYWYQQALGLGLQFLLWYDEGEERNRGNFPPRFSGRQFPNYSSELNVNALELEDSALYLCASRLGLAPRNEQFFGPGTRLTVL.

This clone was recorded only once. The chain is built from TRBV21-1 and TRBJ1-1; whether TRBD1, the table's D call, matches the DNA was not checked. TRBV21-1 is a documented pseudogene. The CDR3 is 13 amino acids. CDR3 in amino acids: CATKQGSCTEAFF. In nucleotides, the CDR3 is TGTGCCACCAAGCAGGGTTCGTGCACTGAAGCTTTCTTT.

The chain employs TRBV5-1 and TRBJ2-3; maybe TRBD2 (6 bases). CDR1 and CDR2 from the germline V gene are SGHRS and YFSETQ. The CDR3 has 17 residues. V lost 0 bases and J 6 bases, leaving 20 bases between the germline ends. The CDR3 nucleotides read TGCGCCAGCAGCTTGGGAGTTGTTAGCGGAAAATGGGATACGCAGTATTTT. Protein product: CASSLGVVSGKWDTQYF.

This clone was detected only once. V and J are TRBV28 and TRBJ1-5, with 7 bases identical to TRBD1. The germline gives CDR1 MDHEN, CDR2 SYDVKM. V was pared by 8 bases and J by 3 bases, with 10 bases of the junction left unmatched. The CDR3 runs 15 residues. CDR3 bases: TGTGCCAGCGGGGGGACAGCGGTGAACAATCAGCCCCAGCATTTT. Translation gives CASGGTAVNNQPQHF.

This CDR3 is CASSAGGLAGVEQYF. The CDR3 bases are TGTGCCAGCAGTGCCGGGGGACTAGCGGGAGTCGAGCAGTACTTC. The rearrangement joins TRBV5-4 to TRBJ2-7; 14 bases match TRBD2. The germline CDR1 and CDR2 sequences are SGHNT and YYREEE (reference sequence). Trimming at V came to 5 bases and at J to 6 bases, leaving 7 bases not matched to a gene. The CDR3 is made up of 15 amino acids.

The CDR3, as DNA: TGTGCCAGCAGCTTAGAGCGGGGGTACGAGCAGTACTTC. Its translation is CASSLERGYEQYF. The gene calls are TRBV11-3 and TRBJ2-7; 7 bases agree with TRBD2. Germline V gene lookup returns CDR1 SGHNT and CDR2 YENEEA. The CDR3 sequence is 13 residues long. V was pared by 0 bases and J by 4 bases, with 0 bases of the junction left unmatched.

This clone was detected only a few times. The chain recombines TRBV2 with TRBJ2-6; D is unresolved. V lost 8 bases and J 1 base, leaving 9 bases between the germline ends. CDR3 length: 14 amino acids. Germline CDR1 is SNHLY and CDR2 is FYNNEI. CDR3 protein: CASRARSGANVLTF. CDR3 in DNA: TGTGCCAGCCGCGCTAGGTCTGGGGCCAACGTCCTGACTTTC. The full variable domain, its missing parts supplied by reference TRBV2 and TRBJ2-6, is EPEVTQTPSHQVTQMGQEVILRCVPISNHLYFYWYRQILGQKVEFLVSFYNNEISEKSEIFDDQFSVERPDGSNFTLKIRSTKLEDSAMYFCASRARSGANVLTFGAGSRLTVL.

V usage is TRBV4-3 and J usage is TRBJ2-7; TRBD1 agrees at 8 bases. Unmatched junction bases numbered 1, after V lost 2 bases and J lost 1 base. The length of the CDR3 is 14 residues. Per germline, CDR1 LGHNA and CDR2 YSLEER. CDR3 amino acids: CASSQRTGSYEQYF. In DNA form, the CDR3 reads TGCGCCAGCAGCCAACGGACAGGGTCCTACGAGCAGTACTTC.

The CDR3 here is CASSQEPANTGELFF. The CDR3 DNA is TGCGCCAGCAGCCAAGAGCCAGCGAACACCGGGGAGCTGTTTTTT. This chain links TRBV4-3 with TRBJ2-2; no clear D gene. The CDR3 sequence is 15 residues long. Between the trimmed V and J ends, which lost 0 bases and 0 bases, there was a span of 5 bases. The germline V gene encodes CDR1 LGHNA and CDR2 YSLEER.

This sequence joins TRBV6-1 and TRBJ2-7; TRBD1 agrees at 9 bases. The CDR3 loop spans 14 amino acids. Germline V CDR1 and CDR2: MNHNS, SASEGT. V shed 2 bases and J 5 bases; nucleotides not matched to a gene: 4. The CDR3 DNA reads as TGTGCCAGCAGTGAACCGGGACAGGGAAACGAGCAGTACTTC. This translates into CASSEPGQGNEQYF.

The V gene is TRBV28, the J gene TRBJ2-3, with D hard to call. Trimming removed 2 bases at V and 6 bases at J, with 12 bases between. The CDR3 sequence is 14 residues long. Germline CDR1 MDHEN, CDR2 SYDVKM. For the CDR3, the DNA is TGTGCCAGCAGTTTACCGGTTGTCCGGGATACGCAGTATTTT. This sequence encodes CASSLPVVRDTQYF.

The rearrangement uses TRBV25-1 and TRBJ2-7, with TRBD1 identical over 10 bases. Germline CDR1 MGHDK, CDR2 SYGVNS. The CDR3 runs 14 residues. V shed 6 bases, J shed 5 bases, and the junction held 7 bases outside the gene matches. The CDR3 coding sequence is TGTGCCAGCAGAGCCCGGACAGGGGGAGACGAGCAGTACTTC. It encodes CASRARTGGDEQYF.

The chain employs TRBV4-2 and TRBJ1-4; possible D gene TRBD1, 5 bases. V was trimmed by 1 base and J by 6 bases, leaving 15 bases between them. The CDR3 is 16 residues long. Germline values: CDR1 LGHNA, CDR2 YNFKEQ. The DNA of the CDR3 is TGTGCCAGCAGCCAAGGGGGAGGGGTCCGCGATGAAAAACTGTTTTTT. It translates to CASSQGGGVRDEKLFF.

This chain uses TRBV18 with TRBJ2-7; D is undetermined. This CDR3 region has 16 residues. Germline V lookup: CDR1 KGHSH, CDR2 LQKENI. V was trimmed by 6 bases and J by 0 bases, leaving 18 bases between them. The CDR3 spells CASSRISGASSYEQYF. As DNA, the CDR3 is TGTGCCAGCTCGCGGATCTCGGGTGCAAGCTCCTACGAGCAGTACTTC.

The rearrangement uses TRBV9 and TRBJ2-3; possible D gene TRBD1, 6 bases. Germline lookup yields CDR1 SGDLS and CDR2 YYNGEE. This CDR3 contains 15 residues. Trimming pared 4 bases from V and 3 bases from J, leaving 15 bases between. In DNA form, the CDR3 reads TGTGCCAGCAGCTTAACAGGGTTCAGGACAGATACGCAGTATTTT. Amino acid sequence: CASSLTGFRTDTQYF.